The TCR beta chain described here comes from a study of identifying expanded T cells in peripheral blood. Libraries were prepared by immunoSEQ multiplex PCR; TCRdb keeps only in-frame clonotypes and omits some of them. The sample lists approximately 85,000 clones; approximately 84% were seen once. Germline V gene sequence: CDR1 LNHNV, CDR2 YYDKDF (reference sequence). The CDR3 is made up of 15 amino acids. V was clipped by 0 bases and J by 5 bases, with 13 bases between them. The sequence derives from a person aged 18 to 75 in good health. V and J are TRBV15 and TRBJ1-1; D is ambiguous. Sample: blood. The CDR3 protein is CATSRDPMGKTEAFF. The CDR3 DNA reads as TGTGCCACCAGCAGAGATCCCATGGGGAAGACTGAAGCTTTCTTT.